What follows is one TCR beta chain and its context. Its antigen is not known. The PCR made use of 60 Vbeta and 13 Jbeta primers. Using immunoSEQ multiplex PCR, the repertoire was profiled, and TCRdb retains in-frame clones only, with some absent. Of 110,000 to 150,000 clones in the sample, 80% to 85% were seen once. The data were obtained in a study of cytomegalovirus exposure and HLA in healthy donors. Study context: Assignment to the Caucasian-associated ancestry cluster applied to approximately 80% of the roughly 410 genotyped donors.

The study's findings and limits: Some V segments, including TRBV6-2 and TRBV6-3, were excluded as indistinguishable. Data from an earlier analysis indicated that most TCR beta V segments were productive either about 90% or about 30% of the time. TCR beta chain V- and J-gene trimming was linked, in a later analysis, to a missense variant in DCLRE1C.

The germline V gene encodes CDR1 MDHEN and CDR2 SYDVKM. With V trimmed by 8 bases and J by 2 bases, 15 bases remained unmatched. CDR3 length: 17 amino acids. The sequencing input was PBMCs. The chain carries TRBV28 and TRBJ2-4; TRBD1 matches 7 bases. The source is a boy aged 2-9 years in good health and CMV-seronegative. CDR3 sequence (DNA): TGTGCCAGCCGGTCTCGGGCCTTGAGGGGGCCCAAAAACATTCAGTACTTC. It is translated as CASRSRALRGPKNIQYF.